Presented here are 13 T cell receptor beta chains from one specimen sequenced in a study of cytomegalovirus exposure and HLA in healthy donors. 13 Jbeta primers and 60 Vbeta primers were used for the PCR. The table came from immunoSEQ multiplex PCR; TCRdb's copy has only in-frame clones and leaves some out. The sample has around 85,000 clones; around 80% are singletons. Sequencing was performed on PBMCs. The origin of the receptors is a male donor in good health and CMV-seronegative.

The rearrangement uses TRBV28 and TRBJ2-1, with a tentative D call TRBD2 (5 bases). V was pared by 7 bases and J by 2 bases, with 18 bases between. In germline, CDR1 is MDHEN, CDR2 SYDVKM. CDR3 length: 16 amino acids. CDR3 coding DNA: TGTGCCAGCACACCTCGGCGGGCCTCCCCCTACAATGAGCAGTTCTTC. Its translation is CASTPRRASPYNEQFF.

In DNA, the CDR3 is TGCACCAGCAGCCACCCTGTTAAGGGGGCGTGGGATCAGCCCCAGAATTTT. Encoded protein: CTSSHPVKGAWDQPQNF. This chain joins TRBV1 and TRBJ1-5; the D call in the table, TRBD1, was not verified against the DNA. TRBV1 is designated a pseudogene. This CDR3 region has 17 residues.

The genes are TRBV4-2 and TRBJ1-2; 7 bases agree with TRBD1. The CDR3 has 17 residues. Germline V CDR1 and CDR2: LGHNA, YNFKEQ. The J segment lost 3 bases and the V segment lost 0 bases, leaving 10 bases of the junction unmatched. The CDR3 loop reads CASSQEEGDRADYGYTF. As DNA, the CDR3 is TGTGCCAGCAGCCAAGAAGAGGGAGACAGGGCGGACTATGGCTACACCTTC.

The chain employs TRBV7-9 and TRBJ2-7, with TRBD1 identical over 8 bases. The CDR3 is 14 residues long. Per the germline V gene, CDR1 is SEHNR and CDR2 is FQNEAQ (reference sequence). V was pared by 2 bases and J by 1 base, with 1 base of the junction left unmatched. CDR3 in amino acids: CASSLRQGSYEQYF. In DNA, the CDR3 is TGTGCCAGCAGCTTAAGACAGGGGTCCTACGAGCAGTACTTC.

The count of this clone is one. The chain carries TRBV2 and TRBJ2-1; 9 positions agree with TRBD2. CDR1 and CDR2 (germline): SNHLY, FYNNEI. The V segment lost 8 bases and the J segment 5 bases; nucleotides outside the gene matches: 7. The CDR3 is 14 amino acids. As DNA, the CDR3 is TGTGCCAGCTCACGACTAGCGGCAGACAATGAGCAGTTCTTC. Translation: CASSRLAADNEQFF.

The chain recombines TRBV14 with TRBJ2-1, with 11 positions matching TRBD2. V shed 4 bases and J 10 bases; nucleotides not matched to a gene: 3. The CDR3 runs 13 residues. Germline assignment: CDR1 SGHDN and CDR2 FVKESK. The CDR3 spells CASSPLAGGEQFF. The CDR3 DNA follows: TGTGCCAGCAGCCCGTTAGCGGGAGGGGAGCAGTTCTTC.

The count of this clone is one. The chain employs TRBV28 and TRBJ1-5, with D possibly being TRBD1 (5 bases). CDR3 length equals 12 residues. Germline CDR1 is MDHEN and CDR2 is SYDVKM. V was clipped by 5 bases and J by 11 bases, with 13 bases between them. The CDR3 DNA reads as TGTGCCAGCAGTACACCTGGGGCGTCCCAGCATTTT. Amino acids: CASSTPGASQHF.

The gene calls are TRBV28 and TRBJ2-3; D not certain. V gave up 6 bases and J gave up 4 bases, with 8 bases separating them. The length of the CDR3 is 12 residues. CDR1 and CDR2 (germline): MDHEN, SYDVKM. The DNA of the CDR3 is TGTGCCAGCAGAAATTGGCCAGATACGCAGTATTTT. It encodes CASRNWPDTQYF. The complete variable domain, with remaining parts taken from reference TRBV28 and TRBJ2-3, reads DVKVTQSSRYLVKRTGEKVFLECVQDMDHENMFWYRQDPGLGLRLIYFSYDVKMKEKGDIPEGYSVSREKKERFSLILESASTNQTSMYLCASRNWPDTQYFGPGTRLTVL.

The genes are TRBV9 and TRBJ1-1; maybe TRBD1 (5 bases). The germline gives CDR1 SGDLS, CDR2 YYNGEE. Trimming removed 3 bases at V and 5 bases at J, with 17 bases between. The CDR3 has 15 residues. In DNA, the CDR3 is TGTGCCAGCAGCGCAATCATGGGGGGTGGAACTGAAGCTTTCTTT. Translated, it gives CASSAIMGGGTEAFF.

In this sample, this clone turned up a few times. J is TRBJ2-5 and V is TRBV2; 11 nucleotides match TRBD2. Germline trimming cut 0 bases from V and 3 bases from J; bases unmatched to any gene: 6. The CDR3 has 17 amino acids. Per the germline V gene, CDR1 is SNHLY and CDR2 is FYNNEI. The CDR3, as DNA: TGTGCCAGCAGTGAAGCGTTGGGACTAGCGGCCGAAGAGACCCAGTACTTC. Amino acids: CASSEALGLAAEETQYF.

This rearrangement joins TRBV30 to TRBJ1-2; D may be TRBD1 (5 bases). Germline CDR1 GTSNPN, CDR2 SVGIG (reference sequence). The CDR3 loop spans 13 amino acids. V was shortened by 3 bases and J by 0 bases, with 8 bases between the two germline ends. The DNA of the CDR3 is TGTGCCTGGAGGGGGGGAGCTAACTATGGCTACACCTTC. It codes for CAWRGGANYGYTF.

This clone turned up a few times. The rearrangement links TRBV6-9 to TRBJ2-7, with 7 bases aligning to TRBD1. Germline V gene lookup returns CDR1 MNHGY and CDR2 SVAAGI. CDR3 length: 14 amino acids. The V and J ends lost 6 bases and 2 bases, in that order; junction bases with no gene match: 7. CDR3 DNA: TGTGCCAGCAGCCCAGACAGGGTTCCCTACGAGCAGTACTTC. Translation: CASSPDRVPYEQYF.

The chain couples TRBV6-1 to TRBJ2-7; D unresolved. This CDR3 contains 11 residues. CDR1 and CDR2 from the germline V gene are MNHNS and SASEGT. The germline V and J ends were trimmed by 4 bases and 3 bases, with 4 bases remaining between them. The CDR3 DNA reads as TGTGCCAGCAGTGCCATCTACGAGCAGTACTTC. It encodes CASSAIYEQYF.